This entry lists 5 T cell receptor beta chains sequenced from one sample in a study of blood T cell repertoires in COVID-19. TCRdb's copy holds only in-frame clones and misses some; the assay was immunoSEQ multiplex PCR. The table shows some 130,000 clones, with approximately 70% occurring only once. Sequences were obtained from peripheral blood. These receptors were collected from a woman between 65 and 79 years old with acute or convalescent COVID-19.

The chain joins TRBV28 to TRBJ2-1, with D hard to call. The CDR3 extends over 15 amino acids. Germline V gene lookup returns CDR1 MDHEN and CDR2 SYDVKM. The ends were cut back, 5 bases at V and 1 base at J, with 12 bases in the middle. CDR3 region: CASSQAPLSYNEQFF. The CDR3 DNA reads TGTGCCAGCAGTCAGGCCCCTTTATCCTACAATGAGCAGTTCTTC.

The CDR3 reads CASSLSRAKTQYF. The CDR3 DNA reads as TGTGCCAGCAGTTTGTCCAGGGCCAAGACCCAGTACTTC. The chain recombines TRBV28 with TRBJ2-5; a possible D gene is TRBD1 (5 bases). The CDR3 consists of 13 residues. Between the trimmed V and J ends, which lost 3 bases and 6 bases, there was a span of 11 bases. The germline CDR1 and CDR2 sequences are MDHEN and SYDVKM.

The genes are TRBV24-1 and TRBJ1-2, with 9 nucleotides matching TRBD1. V was pared by 3 bases and J by 4 bases, with 2 bases of the junction left unmatched. This CDR3 has 14 residues. Germline assignment: CDR1 KGHDR and CDR2 SFDVKD. CDR3 bases: TGTGCCACCAGTGATCGGGACAGGGCCTATGGCTACACCTTC. This encodes CATSDRDRAYGYTF.

There are a few counts of this clone. This rearrangement joins TRBV5-1 to TRBJ2-7; 9 bases line up with TRBD2. J lost 5 bases, V lost 0 bases, and 6 bases had no gene match. This CDR3 region has 15 residues. Germline V lookup: CDR1 SGHRS, CDR2 YFSETQ. Here the CDR3 reads CASSLAASGVHEQYF. The CDR3 bases are TGCGCCAGCAGCTTGGCGGCTAGCGGGGTCCACGAGCAGTACTTC.

V and J are TRBV24-1 and TRBJ1-2; a possible D gene is TRBD1 (5 bases). V was cut by 4 bases and J by 8 bases, with 13 bases left in between. Germline loops: CDR1 KGHDR, CDR2 SFDVKD. CDR3 length: 13 amino acids. CDR3 loop: CATSELGGGGYTF. CDR3 sequence (DNA): TGTGCCACCAGTGAATTGGGGGGAGGAGGCTACACCTTC.